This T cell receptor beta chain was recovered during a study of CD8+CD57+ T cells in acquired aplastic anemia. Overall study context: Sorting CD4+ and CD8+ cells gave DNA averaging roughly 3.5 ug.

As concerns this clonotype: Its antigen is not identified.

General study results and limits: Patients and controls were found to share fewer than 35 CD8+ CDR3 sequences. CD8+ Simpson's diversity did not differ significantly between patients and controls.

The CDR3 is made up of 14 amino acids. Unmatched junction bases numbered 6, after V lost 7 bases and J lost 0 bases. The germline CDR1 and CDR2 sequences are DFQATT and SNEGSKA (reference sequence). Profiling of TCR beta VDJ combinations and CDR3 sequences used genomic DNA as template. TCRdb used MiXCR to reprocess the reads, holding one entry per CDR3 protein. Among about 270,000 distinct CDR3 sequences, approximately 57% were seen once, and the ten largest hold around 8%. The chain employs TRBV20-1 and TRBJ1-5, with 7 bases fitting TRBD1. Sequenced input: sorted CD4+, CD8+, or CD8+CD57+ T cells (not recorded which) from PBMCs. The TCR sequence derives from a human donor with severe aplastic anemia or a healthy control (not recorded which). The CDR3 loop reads CSVKQGYSNQPQHF. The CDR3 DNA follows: TGCAGTGTTAAACAGGGGTATAGCAATCAGCCCCAGCATTTT.